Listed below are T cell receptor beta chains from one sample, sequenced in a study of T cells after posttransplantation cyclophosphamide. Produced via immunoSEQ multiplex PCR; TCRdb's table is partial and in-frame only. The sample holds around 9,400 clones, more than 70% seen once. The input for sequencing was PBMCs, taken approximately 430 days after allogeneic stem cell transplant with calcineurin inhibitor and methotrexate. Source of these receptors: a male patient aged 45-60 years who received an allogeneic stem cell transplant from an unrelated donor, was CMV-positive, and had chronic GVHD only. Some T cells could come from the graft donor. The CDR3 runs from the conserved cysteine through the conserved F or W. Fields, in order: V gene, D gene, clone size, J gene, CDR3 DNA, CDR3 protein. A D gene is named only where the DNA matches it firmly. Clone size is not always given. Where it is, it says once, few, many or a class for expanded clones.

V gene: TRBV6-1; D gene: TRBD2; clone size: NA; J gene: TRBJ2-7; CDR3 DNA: TGTGCCAGCACGGAAGGACTAGCGCGCGAGCAGTACTTC; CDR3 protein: CASTEGLAREQYF
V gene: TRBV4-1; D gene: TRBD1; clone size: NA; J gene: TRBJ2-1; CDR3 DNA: TGCGCCAGCAGTCTGGGACAGTCCAATGAGCAGTTCTTC; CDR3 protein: CASSLGQSNEQFF
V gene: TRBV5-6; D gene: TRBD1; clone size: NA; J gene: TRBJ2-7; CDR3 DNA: TGTGCCAGCAGCCCCGGTGGGGACAGTGGGACGCGGGAGCAGTACTTC; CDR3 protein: CASSPGGDSGTREQYF
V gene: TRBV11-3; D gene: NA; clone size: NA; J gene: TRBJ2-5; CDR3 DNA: TGTGCCAGCAGCGACGGGACTCTGGGCCTCCAAGAGACCCAGTACTTC; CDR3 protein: CASSDGTLGLQETQYF
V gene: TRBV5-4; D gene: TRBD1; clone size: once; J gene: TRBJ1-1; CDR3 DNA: TGTGCCAGCAGCTTCGGACAGGGGGGCATGAACACTGAAGCTTTCTTT; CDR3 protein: CASSFGQGGMNTEAFF
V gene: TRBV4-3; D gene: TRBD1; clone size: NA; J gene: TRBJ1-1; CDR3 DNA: TGCGCCAGCAGCCAAGATTTAGGGGGCGGGGAAGCTTTCTTT; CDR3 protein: CASSQDLGGGEAFF
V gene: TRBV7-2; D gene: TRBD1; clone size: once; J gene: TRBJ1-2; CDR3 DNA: TGTGCCAGCAGCCCCACCGGGACAGGGGGTTCGTTTAGGGGCTACACCTTC; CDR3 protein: CASSPTGTGGSFRGYTF
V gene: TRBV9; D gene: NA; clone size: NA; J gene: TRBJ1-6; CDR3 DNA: TGTGCCAGCAGCGTAGCAGGCAGGGTCTCCTATAATTCACCCCTCCACTTT; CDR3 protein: CASSVAGRVSYNSPLHF
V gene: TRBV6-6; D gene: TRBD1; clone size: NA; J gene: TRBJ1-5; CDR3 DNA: TGTGCCAGCAGTCCCGGGACAGGGCGACAGCCCCAGCATTTT; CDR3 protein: CASSPGTGRQPQHF
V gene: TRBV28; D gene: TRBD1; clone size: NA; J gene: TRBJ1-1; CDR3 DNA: TGTGCCAGCAGTTTGTTCGGGGACAGGGGGAACACTGAAGCTTTCTTT; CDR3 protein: CASSLFGDRGNTEAFF
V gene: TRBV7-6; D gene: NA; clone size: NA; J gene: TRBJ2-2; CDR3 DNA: TGTGCCAGCAGCTTATTTGACTATGGGGAGCTGTTTTTT; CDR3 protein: CASSLFDYGELFF
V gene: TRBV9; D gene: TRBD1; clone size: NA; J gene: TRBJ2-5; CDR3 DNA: TGTGCCAGCAGCCCGACAGGGGTGTGGGAGACCCAGTACTTC; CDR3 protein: CASSPTGVWETQYF
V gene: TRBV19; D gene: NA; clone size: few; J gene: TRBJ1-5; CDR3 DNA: TGTGCCAGTAGAGGCAGGCAAAGCAATCAGCCCCAGCATTTT; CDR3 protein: CASRGRQSNQPQHF
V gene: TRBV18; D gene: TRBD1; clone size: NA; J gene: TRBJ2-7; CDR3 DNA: TGTGCCAGCTCACCCCGGACAGGACCCAACGAGCAGTACTTC; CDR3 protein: CASSPRTGPNEQYF
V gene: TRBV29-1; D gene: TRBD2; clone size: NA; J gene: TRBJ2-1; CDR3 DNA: TGCAGCGTTGAAACGCGACTAGCCAATGAGCAGTTCTTC; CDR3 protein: CSVETRLANEQFF
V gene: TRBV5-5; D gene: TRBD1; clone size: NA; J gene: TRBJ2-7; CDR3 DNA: TGTGCCAGCAGCCATCCGGGACAGGAGCTATACGAGCAGTACTTC; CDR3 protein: CASSHPGQELYEQYF
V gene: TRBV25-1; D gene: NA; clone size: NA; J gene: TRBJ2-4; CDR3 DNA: TGTGCCAGCAGTGCAGGAGGGTTCGAAGCCAAAAACATTCAGTACTTC; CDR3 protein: CASSAGGFEAKNIQYF
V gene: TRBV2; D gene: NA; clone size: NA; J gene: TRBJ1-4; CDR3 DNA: TGTGCCAGGTCCGATGCGTCTAATGAAAAACTGTTTTTT; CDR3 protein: CARSDASNEKLFF
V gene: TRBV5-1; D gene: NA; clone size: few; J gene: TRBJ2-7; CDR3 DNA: TGCGCCAGCAGCTTGGCGGGAAGAGGCTACGAGCAGTACTTC; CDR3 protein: CASSLAGRGYEQYF
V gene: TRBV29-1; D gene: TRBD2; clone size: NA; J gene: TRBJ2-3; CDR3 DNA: TGCAGCGTTGACGCGGGAGCTGTCGCAGATACGCAGTATTTT; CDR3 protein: CSVDAGAVADTQYF
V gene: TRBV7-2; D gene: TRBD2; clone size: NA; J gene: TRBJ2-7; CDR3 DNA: TGTGCCAGCAGCTCCTTCCGGGGGGGGCCCTACGAGCAGTACTTC; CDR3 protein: CASSSFRGGPYEQYF
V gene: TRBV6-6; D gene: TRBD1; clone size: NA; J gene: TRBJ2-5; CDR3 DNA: TGTGCCAGCAGTTACTCACAGGGGTCGGAGACCCAGTACTTC; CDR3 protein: CASSYSQGSETQYF
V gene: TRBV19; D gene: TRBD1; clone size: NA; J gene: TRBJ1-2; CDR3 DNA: TGTGCCAGTAGTATCGACAGGGGTCGGATGACCTTC; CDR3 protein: CASSIDRGRMTF
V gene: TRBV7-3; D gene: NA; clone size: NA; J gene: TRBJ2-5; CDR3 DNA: TGTGCCAGCAGCTTAGGGGTTAGCGGCGGAGAGACCCAGTACTTC; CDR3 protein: CASSLGVSGGETQYF
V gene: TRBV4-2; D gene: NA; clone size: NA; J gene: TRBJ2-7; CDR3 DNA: TGTGCCAGCAGCCCAGTTGGAGCAAACTACGAGCAGTACTTC; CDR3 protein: CASSPVGANYEQYF
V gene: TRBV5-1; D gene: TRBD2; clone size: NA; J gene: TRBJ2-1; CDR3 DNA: TGCGCCAGCAGCTTGGGCGGGGGGGATGAGCAGTTCTTC; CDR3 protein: CASSLGGGDEQFF
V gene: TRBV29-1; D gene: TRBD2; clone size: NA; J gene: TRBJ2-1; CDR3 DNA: TGCAGCGCCTACGGGGGGGCTGAATGGAATGAGCAGTTCTTC; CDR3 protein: CSAYGGAEWNEQFF
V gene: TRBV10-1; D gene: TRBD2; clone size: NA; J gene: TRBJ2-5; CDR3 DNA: TGCGCCAGCAGTGAGAGGCGGGGGGCCGGGGAGACCCAGTACTTC; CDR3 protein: CASSERRGAGETQYF
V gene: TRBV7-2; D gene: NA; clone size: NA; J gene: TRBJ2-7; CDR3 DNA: TGTGCCAGCAGCTTAGTGTCCTTTTACGAGCAGTACTTC; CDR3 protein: CASSLVSFYEQYF
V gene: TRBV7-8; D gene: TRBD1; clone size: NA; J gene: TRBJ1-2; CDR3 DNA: TGTGCCAGCAGCTACCCGACAGGGAACTATGGCTACACCTTC; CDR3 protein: CASSYPTGNYGYTF
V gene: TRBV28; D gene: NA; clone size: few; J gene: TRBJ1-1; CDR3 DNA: TGTGCCAGCACAGGATTCGGTACTGAAGCTTTCTTT; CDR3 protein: CASTGFGTEAFF
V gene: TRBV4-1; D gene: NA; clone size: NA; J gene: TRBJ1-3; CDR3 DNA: TGCGCCAGCAGCCCCCAGGGCCTTTCCTCCGGAAACACCATATATTTT; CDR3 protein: CASSPQGLSSGNTIYF
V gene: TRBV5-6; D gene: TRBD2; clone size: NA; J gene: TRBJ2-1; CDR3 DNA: TGTGCCAGCAGCTTTCGCGGGGGTGGCAATGAGCAGTTCTTC; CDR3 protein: CASSFRGGGNEQFF
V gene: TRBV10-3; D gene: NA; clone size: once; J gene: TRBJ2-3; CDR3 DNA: TGTGCCATCAGTGAAGTGACAGCCCCCAGCACAGATACGCAGTATTTT; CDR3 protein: CAISEVTAPSTDTQYF
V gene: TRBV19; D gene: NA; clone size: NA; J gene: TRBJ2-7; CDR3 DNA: TGTGCCAGTAGAACGACGGACAGCTCCTACGAGCAGTACTTC; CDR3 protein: CASRTTDSSYEQYF
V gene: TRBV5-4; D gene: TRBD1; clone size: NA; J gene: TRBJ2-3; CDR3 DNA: TGTGCCAGCAGCTTAGGGGGCGCGTCGTCTGGAGATACGCAGTATTTT; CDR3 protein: CASSLGGASSGDTQYF
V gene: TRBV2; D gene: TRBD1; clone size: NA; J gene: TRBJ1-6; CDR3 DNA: TGTGCCACCTCCCAGGGACAGTATAATTCACCCCTCCACTTT; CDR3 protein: CATSQGQYNSPLHF
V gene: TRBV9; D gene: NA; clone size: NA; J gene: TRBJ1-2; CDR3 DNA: TGTGCCAGCAGCGTAGAACTTGGGGGGGTCTATGGCTACACCTTC; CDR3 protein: CASSVELGGVYGYTF
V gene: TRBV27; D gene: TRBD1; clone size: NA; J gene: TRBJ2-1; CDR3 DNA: TGTGCCAGCAGTTTGGACAGGGTAGGTGAGCAGTTCTTC; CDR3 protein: CASSLDRVGEQFF
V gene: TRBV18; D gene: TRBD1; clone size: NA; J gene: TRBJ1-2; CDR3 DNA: TGTGCCAGCTCACCCACCGGGACAGGGCACTATGGCTACACCTTC; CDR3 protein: CASSPTGTGHYGYTF
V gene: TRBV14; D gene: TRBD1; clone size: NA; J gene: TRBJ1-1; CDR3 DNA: TGTGCCAGCAGTTTAGTTAGGGGGCGGGCGAACACTGAAGCTTTCTTT; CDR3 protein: CASSLVRGRANTEAFF
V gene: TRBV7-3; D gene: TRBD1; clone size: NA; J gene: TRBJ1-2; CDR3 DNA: TGTGCCAGCAGCTTAACCGGACAGGGAGGCGGTGGCTACACCTTC; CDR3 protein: CASSLTGQGGGGYTF
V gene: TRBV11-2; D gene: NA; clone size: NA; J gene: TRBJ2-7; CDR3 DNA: TGTGCCAGCAGCTTTGAGGGTGGCTCCTACGAGCAGTACTTC; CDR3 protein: CASSFEGGSYEQYF
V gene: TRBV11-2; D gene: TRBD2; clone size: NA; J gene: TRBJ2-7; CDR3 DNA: TGTGCCAGCAGCTTAGGGACTAGAAACTACGAGCAGTACTTC; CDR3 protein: CASSLGTRNYEQYF
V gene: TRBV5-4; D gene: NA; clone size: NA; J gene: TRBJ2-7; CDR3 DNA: TGTGCCAGCAGCTTGTATCAGGGGGGCTACGAGCAGTACTTC; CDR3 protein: CASSLYQGGYEQYF
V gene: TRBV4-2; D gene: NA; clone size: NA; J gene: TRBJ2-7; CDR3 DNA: TGTGCCAGCAGCCAAGAGTTGGGGAGGTACTACGAGCAGTACTTC; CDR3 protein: CASSQELGRYYEQYF
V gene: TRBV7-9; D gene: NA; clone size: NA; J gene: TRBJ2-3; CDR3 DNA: TGTGCCAGCAGCTTGCTAGCGGATACGCAGTATTTT; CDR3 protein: CASSLLADTQYF
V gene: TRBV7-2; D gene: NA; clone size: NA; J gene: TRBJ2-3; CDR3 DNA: TGTGCCAGCAGCTCACGACAGCTCACAGATACGCAGTATTTT; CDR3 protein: CASSSRQLTDTQYF
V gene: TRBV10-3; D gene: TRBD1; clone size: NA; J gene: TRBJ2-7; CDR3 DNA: TGTGCCATCGGACGACAACAAGGACAGGCCCTCTCCTACGAGCAGTACTTC; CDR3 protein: CAIGRQQGQALSYEQYF